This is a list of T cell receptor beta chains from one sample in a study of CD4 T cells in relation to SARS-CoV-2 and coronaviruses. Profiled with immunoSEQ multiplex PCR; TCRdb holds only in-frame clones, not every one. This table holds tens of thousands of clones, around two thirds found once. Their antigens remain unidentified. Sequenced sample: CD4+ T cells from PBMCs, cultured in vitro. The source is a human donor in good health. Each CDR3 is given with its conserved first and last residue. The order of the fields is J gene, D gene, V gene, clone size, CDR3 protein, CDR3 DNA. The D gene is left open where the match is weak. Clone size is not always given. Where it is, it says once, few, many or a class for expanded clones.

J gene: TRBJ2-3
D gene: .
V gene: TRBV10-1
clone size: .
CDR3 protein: CASSYLQTSTDTQYF
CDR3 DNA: TGCGCCAGCAGTTACTTGCAGACCTCCACAGATACGCAGTATTTT

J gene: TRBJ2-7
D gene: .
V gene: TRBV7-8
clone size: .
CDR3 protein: CASSPLDNRKQYF
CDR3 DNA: TGTGCCAGCAGCCCCCTCGATAATAGGAAGCAGTACTTC

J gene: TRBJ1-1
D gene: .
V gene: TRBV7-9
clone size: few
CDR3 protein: CASSLNGGTEAFF
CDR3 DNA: TGTGCCAGCAGCTTAAATGGGGGTACTGAAGCTTTCTTT

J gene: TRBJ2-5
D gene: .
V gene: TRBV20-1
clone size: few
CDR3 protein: CSATSQETQYF
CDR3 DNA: TGCAGTGCCACCTCACAAGAGACCCAGTACTTC

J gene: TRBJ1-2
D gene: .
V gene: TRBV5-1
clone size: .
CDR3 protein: CASRTEPAHYGYTF
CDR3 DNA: TGCGCCAGCAGAACAGAGCCTGCACACTATGGCTACACCTTC

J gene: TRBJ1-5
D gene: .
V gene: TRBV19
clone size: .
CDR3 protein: CASSPRPNQPQHF
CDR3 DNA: TGTGCCAGTAGTCCCCGTCCGAATCAGCCCCAGCATTTT

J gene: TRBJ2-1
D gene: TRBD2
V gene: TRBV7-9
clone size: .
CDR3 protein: CASSSPRTSNTYNEQFF
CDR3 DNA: TGTGCCAGCAGCTCCCCCCGGACTAGCAACACCTACAATGAGCAGTTCTTC

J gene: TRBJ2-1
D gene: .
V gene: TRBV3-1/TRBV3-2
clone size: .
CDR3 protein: CASSQDLRGTFYNEQFF
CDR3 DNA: TGTGCCAGCAGCCAAGATTTAAGAGGGACCTTCTACAATGAGCAGTTCTTC

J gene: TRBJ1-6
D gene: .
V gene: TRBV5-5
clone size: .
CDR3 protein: CASSLELASSPLHF
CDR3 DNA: TGTGCCAGCAGCTTGGAACTGGCGAGTTCACCCCTCCACTTT

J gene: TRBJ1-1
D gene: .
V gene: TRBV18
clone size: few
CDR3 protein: CASSPARGREAFF
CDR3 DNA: TGTGCCAGCTCACCAGCCAGGGGTCGTGAAGCTTTCTTT

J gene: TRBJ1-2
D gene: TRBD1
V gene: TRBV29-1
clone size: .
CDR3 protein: CSVEGQGSYGYTF
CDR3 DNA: TGCAGCGTTGAGGGACAGGGGTCCTATGGCTACACCTTC

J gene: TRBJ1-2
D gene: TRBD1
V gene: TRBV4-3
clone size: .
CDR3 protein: CASSQEADRGIGYTF
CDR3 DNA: TGCGCCAGCAGCCAAGAAGCCGACAGGGGAATTGGCTACACCTTC

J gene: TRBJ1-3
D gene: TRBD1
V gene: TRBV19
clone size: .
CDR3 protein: CASGQGSRNTIYF
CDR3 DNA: TGTGCCAGTGGACAGGGATCCAGGAACACCATATATTTT

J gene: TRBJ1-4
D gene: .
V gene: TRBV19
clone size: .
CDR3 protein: CASSAPGRGFYEKLFF
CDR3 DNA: TGTGCCAGTAGTGCCCCCGGCCGGGGGTTTTATGAAAAACTGTTTTTT

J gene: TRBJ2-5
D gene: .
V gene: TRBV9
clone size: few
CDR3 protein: CASSVGTAPETQYF
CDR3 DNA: TGTGCCAGCAGCGTAGGGACAGCTCCAGAGACCCAGTACTTC

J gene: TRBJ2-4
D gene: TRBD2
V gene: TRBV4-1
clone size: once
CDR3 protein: CASSHGLAGPRAKNIQYF
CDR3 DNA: TGCGCCAGCAGCCATGGCCTAGCGGGGCCGAGGGCCAAAAACATTCAGTACTTC

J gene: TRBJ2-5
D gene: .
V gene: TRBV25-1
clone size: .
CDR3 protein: CATGQETQYF
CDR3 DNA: TGTGCCACAGGGCAAGAGACCCAGTACTTC

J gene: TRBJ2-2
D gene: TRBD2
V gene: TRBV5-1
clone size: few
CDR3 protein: CASSPVAGGNRAGELFF
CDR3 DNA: TGCGCCAGCAGCCCCGTAGCGGGGGGGAATCGCGCCGGGGAGCTGTTTTTT

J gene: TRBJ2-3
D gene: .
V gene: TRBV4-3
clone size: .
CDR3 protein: CASSRGTGLSNTDTQYF
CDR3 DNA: TGCGCCAGCAGCCGCGGGACGGGACTTTCTAACACAGATACGCAGTATTTT

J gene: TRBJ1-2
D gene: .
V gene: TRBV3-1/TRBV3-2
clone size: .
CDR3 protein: CASRDSNFYGYTF
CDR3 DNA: TGTGCCAGCAGGGACTCGAATTTCTATGGCTACACCTTC

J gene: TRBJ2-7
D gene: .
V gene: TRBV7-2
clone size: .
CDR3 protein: CASSSTRYEQYF
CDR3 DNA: TGTGCCAGCAGCTCGACCCGCTACGAGCAGTACTTC

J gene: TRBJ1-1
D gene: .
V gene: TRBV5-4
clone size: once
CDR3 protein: CASSFGGRRTEAFF
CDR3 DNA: TGTGCCAGCAGCTTCGGGGGGCGGCGAACTGAAGCTTTCTTT

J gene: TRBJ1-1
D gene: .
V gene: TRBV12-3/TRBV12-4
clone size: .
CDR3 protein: CASSLGSGSGAFF
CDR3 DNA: TGTGCCAGCAGTTTAGGTTCGGGAAGCGGTGCTTTCTTT

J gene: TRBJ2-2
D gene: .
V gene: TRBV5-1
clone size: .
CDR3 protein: CASRVVGELFF
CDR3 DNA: TGCGCCAGCAGGGTCGTCGGGGAGCTGTTTTTT

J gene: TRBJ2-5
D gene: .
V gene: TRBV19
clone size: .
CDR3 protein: CASSIEVTTYQETQYF
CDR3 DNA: TGTGCCAGTAGTATAGAGGTCACAACGTACCAAGAGACCCAGTACTTC

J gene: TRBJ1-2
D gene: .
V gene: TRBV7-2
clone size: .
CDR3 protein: CASSYPAYRVDGYTF
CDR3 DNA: TGTGCCAGCAGCTACCCGGCCTACAGGGTTGATGGCTACACCTTC

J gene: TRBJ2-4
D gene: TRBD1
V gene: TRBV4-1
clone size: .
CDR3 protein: CASSQAGGVRNIQYF
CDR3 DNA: TGCGCCAGCAGCCAAGCAGGGGGCGTGAGAAACATTCAGTACTTC

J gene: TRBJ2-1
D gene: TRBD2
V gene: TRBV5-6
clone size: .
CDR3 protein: CASSLEVLAGNYNEQFF
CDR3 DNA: TGTGCCAGCAGCTTGGAAGTGCTAGCGGGGAACTACAATGAGCAGTTCTTC

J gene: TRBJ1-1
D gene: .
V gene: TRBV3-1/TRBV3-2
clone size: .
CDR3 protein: CASSQDQVVRMNTEAFF
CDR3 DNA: TGTGCCAGCAGCCAAGATCAGGTTGTTCGAATGAACACTGAAGCTTTCTTT

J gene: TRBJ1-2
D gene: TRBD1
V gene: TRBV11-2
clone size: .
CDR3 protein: CASSPQGVNYGYTF
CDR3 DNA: TGTGCCAGCAGTCCACAGGGGGTAAACTATGGCTACACCTTC

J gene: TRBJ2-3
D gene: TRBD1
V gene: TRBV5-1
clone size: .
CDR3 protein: CASSLEGQGVRDTQYF
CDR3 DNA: TGCGCCAGCAGCTTGGAGGGACAGGGGGTTCGTGATACGCAGTATTTT

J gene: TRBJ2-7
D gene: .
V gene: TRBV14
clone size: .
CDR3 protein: CASSQERVYEQYF
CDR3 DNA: TGTGCCAGCAGCCAAGAGCGAGTCTACGAGCAGTACTTC

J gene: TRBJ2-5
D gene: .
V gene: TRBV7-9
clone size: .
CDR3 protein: CASSFRQRSGAQETQYF
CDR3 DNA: TGTGCCAGCAGCTTCCGCCAAAGATCGGGGGCCCAAGAGACCCAGTACTTC

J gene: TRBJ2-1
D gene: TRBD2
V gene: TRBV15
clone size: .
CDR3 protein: CATSRESAGVVNEQFF
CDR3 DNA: TGTGCCACCAGCAGAGAGTCAGCGGGAGTAGTCAATGAGCAGTTCTTC

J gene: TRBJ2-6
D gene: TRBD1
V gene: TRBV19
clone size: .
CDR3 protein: CASRTGGYTSGANVLTF
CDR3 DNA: TGTGCCAGTCGAACAGGGGGATATACTTCTGGGGCCAACGTCCTGACTTTC

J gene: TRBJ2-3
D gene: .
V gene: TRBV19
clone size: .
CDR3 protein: CASSILGSSTDTQYF
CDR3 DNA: TGTGCCAGTAGTATCCTTGGTAGTAGCACAGATACGCAGTATTTT

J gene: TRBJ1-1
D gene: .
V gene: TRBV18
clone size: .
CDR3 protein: CASSPLAGDTEAFF
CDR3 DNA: TGTGCCAGCTCACCGTTGGCAGGTGACACTGAAGCTTTCTTT

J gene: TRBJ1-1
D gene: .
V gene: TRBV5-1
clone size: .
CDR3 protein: CASSFGTQNTEAFF
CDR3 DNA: TGCGCCAGCAGCTTTGGCACACAGAACACTGAAGCTTTCTTT

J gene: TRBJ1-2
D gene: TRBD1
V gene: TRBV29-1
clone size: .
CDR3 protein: CSAGRTGEGYTF
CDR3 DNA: TGCAGCGCCGGACGGACAGGGGAGGGCTACACCTTC

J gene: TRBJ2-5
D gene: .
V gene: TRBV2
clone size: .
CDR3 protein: CASSEARTDWETQYF
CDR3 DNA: TGTGCCAGCAGTGAAGCTAGGACGGACTGGGAGACCCAGTACTTC

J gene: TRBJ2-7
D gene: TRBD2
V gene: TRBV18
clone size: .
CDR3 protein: CASSRESGRRVEQYF
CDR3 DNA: TGTGCCAGCTCACGAGAAAGCGGGAGGAGGGTCGAGCAGTACTTC

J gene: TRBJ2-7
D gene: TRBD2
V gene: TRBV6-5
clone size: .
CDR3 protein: CASNTVAGGGYEQYF
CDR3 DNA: TGTGCCAGCAATACAGTTGCGGGGGGGGGATACGAGCAGTACTTC

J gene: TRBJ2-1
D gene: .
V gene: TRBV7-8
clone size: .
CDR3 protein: CASSPRGGTRWDEQFF
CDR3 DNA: TGTGCCAGCAGCCCCCGCGGAGGGACCAGGTGGGATGAGCAGTTCTTC

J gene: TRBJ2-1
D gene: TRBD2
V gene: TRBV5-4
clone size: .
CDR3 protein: CASSPASGGASVEQFF
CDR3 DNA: TGTGCCAGCAGCCCCGCTAGCGGGGGGGCCTCGGTTGAGCAGTTCTTC

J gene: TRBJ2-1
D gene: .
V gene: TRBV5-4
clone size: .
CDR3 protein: CASSLDLAGPNEQFF
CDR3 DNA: TGTGCCAGCAGCTTGGATCTGGCGGGGCCCAATGAGCAGTTCTTC

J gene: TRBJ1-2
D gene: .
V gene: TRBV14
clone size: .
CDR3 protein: CASSQVIWGRDSGGYTF
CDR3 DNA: TGTGCCAGCAGCCAAGTCATATGGGGCAGGGATTCTGGTGGCTACACCTTC

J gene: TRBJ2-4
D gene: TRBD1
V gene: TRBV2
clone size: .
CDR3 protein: CASSEPGQNLILAKNIQYF
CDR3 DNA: TGTGCCAGCAGTGAACCGGGACAGAACCTGATCCTAGCCAAAAACATTCAGTACTTC

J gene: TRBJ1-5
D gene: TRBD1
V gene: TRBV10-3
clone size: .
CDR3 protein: CAISDPRTGGQPQHF
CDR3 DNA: TGTGCCATCAGTGACCCTCGGACAGGGGGACAGCCCCAGCATTTT

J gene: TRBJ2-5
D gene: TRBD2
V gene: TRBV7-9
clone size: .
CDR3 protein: CASSSTTSGLFRTQYF
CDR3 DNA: TGTGCCAGCAGCTCGACGACTAGCGGGCTCTTTAGAACCCAGTACTTC

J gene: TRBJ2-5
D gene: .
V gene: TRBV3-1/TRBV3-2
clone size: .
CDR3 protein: CASSQVETQYF
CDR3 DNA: TGTGCCAGCAGCCAAGTGGAGACCCAGTACTTC